This is a list of T cell receptor beta chains from one sample in a study of blood T cell repertoires in COVID-19. Some clones are missing from TCRdb's copy, which holds only in-frame ones; the method was immunoSEQ multiplex PCR. The sample lists tens of thousands of clones; almost 85% were seen once. The sequenced sample consisted of peripheral blood. These receptors originate from a human donor in a cohort sampled during active COVID-19. Each CDR3 is given with its conserved first and last residue. Fields, in order: J gene, V gene, D gene, clone size, CDR3 DNA, CDR3 protein. The D gene is left open where the match is weak. The size of a clone is reported for some rows only, either as once, few or many, or as a class for expanded clones.

j_call: TRBJ2-3
v_call: TRBV27
d_call: TRBD2
clone_size: .
cdr3_nt: TGTGCCAGCAGTCGACTAGCGGCCCTGGAAGATACGCAGTATTTT
cdr3_aa: CASSRLAALEDTQYF

j_call: TRBJ2-1
v_call: TRBV11-2
d_call: .
clone_size: .
cdr3_nt: TGTGCCAGCAGCTTGGGCGGGGCCCCCTACAATGAGCAGTTCTTC
cdr3_aa: CASSLGGAPYNEQFF

j_call: TRBJ2-1
v_call: TRBV6-6
d_call: .
clone_size: .
cdr3_nt: TGTGCCAGCAGGCCCGGTAACAATGAGCAGTTCTTC
cdr3_aa: CASRPGNNEQFF

j_call: TRBJ1-2
v_call: TRBV4-2
d_call: TRBD1
clone_size: .
cdr3_nt: TGTGCCAGCAGTCAAGATATCCCTGGACAGGGCTATGGCTACACCTTC
cdr3_aa: CASSQDIPGQGYGYTF

j_call: TRBJ2-7
v_call: TRBV9
d_call: .
clone_size: .
cdr3_nt: TGTGCCAGCAGCTCTTGGGACTCATCCTACGAGCAGTACTTC
cdr3_aa: CASSSWDSSYEQYF

j_call: TRBJ1-6
v_call: TRBV6-4
d_call: .
clone_size: .
cdr3_nt: TGTGCAAGAGCGGGGGCGCATAATTCACCCCTCCACTTT
cdr3_aa: CARAGAHNSPLHF

j_call: TRBJ2-3
v_call: TRBV5-8
d_call: .
clone_size: .
cdr3_nt: TGTGCCAGCAGCTTGGGACAGGGCAGCGGGGGTTGGGATACGCAGTATTTT
cdr3_aa: CASSLGQGSGGWDTQYF

j_call: TRBJ2-7
v_call: TRBV5-4
d_call: .
clone_size: .
cdr3_nt: TGTGCCAGCAGCACCGGTTCGTCGGCGGGGGCCCACGAGCAGTACTTC
cdr3_aa: CASSTGSSAGAHEQYF

j_call: TRBJ2-5
v_call: TRBV6-5
d_call: TRBD2
clone_size: .
cdr3_nt: TGTGCCAGCAACCGGGGGGGACACCTCCTCGAGACCCAGTACTTC
cdr3_aa: CASNRGGHLLETQYF

j_call: TRBJ1-5
v_call: TRBV19
d_call: TRBD1
clone_size: .
cdr3_nt: TGTGCCAGTAGTATCGGACAGGTCTATAGCAATCAGCCCCAGCATTTT
cdr3_aa: CASSIGQVYSNQPQHF

j_call: TRBJ2-3
v_call: TRBV2
d_call: TRBD1
clone_size: .
cdr3_nt: TGTGCCAGCAGTGAGACACAGGGGGGTGTGCCATATTTT
cdr3_aa: CASSETQGGVPYF

j_call: TRBJ1-2
v_call: TRBV3-1/TRBV3-2
d_call: .
clone_size: .
cdr3_nt: TGTGCCAGCAGCTTTCAGGGGCACTATGGCTACACCTTC
cdr3_aa: CASSFQGHYGYTF

j_call: TRBJ2-6
v_call: TRBV5-4
d_call: .
clone_size: .
cdr3_nt: TGTGCCAGCAGCGGCCCAGTCTCCTCTGGGGCCAACGTCCTGACTTTC
cdr3_aa: CASSGPVSSGANVLTF

j_call: TRBJ1-2
v_call: TRBV5-6
d_call: TRBD1
clone_size: .
cdr3_nt: TGTGCCAGCAGCCTGACAGGGCCCGGTGGCTACACCTTC
cdr3_aa: CASSLTGPGGYTF

j_call: TRBJ1-1
v_call: TRBV18
d_call: TRBD1
clone_size: once
cdr3_nt: TGTGCCAGCTCACCAAACAGGGACAGCACTGAAGCTTTCTTT
cdr3_aa: CASSPNRDSTEAFF

j_call: TRBJ1-1
v_call: TRBV12-3/TRBV12-4
d_call: .
clone_size: .
cdr3_nt: TGTGCCAGTTCCACCGTCGGGAGGCCAGCTTTCTTT
cdr3_aa: CASSTVGRPAFF

j_call: TRBJ1-2
v_call: TRBV5-1
d_call: .
clone_size: .
cdr3_nt: TGCGCCAGCAGCCCGGACGTGACAGGAGGTAACTATGGCTACACCTTC
cdr3_aa: CASSPDVTGGNYGYTF

j_call: TRBJ2-1
v_call: TRBV5-1
d_call: TRBD1
clone_size: .
cdr3_nt: TGCGCCAGCAGCCCCCTGGACAGGGCTCTTCTCCATGAGCAGTTCTTC
cdr3_aa: CASSPLDRALLHEQFF

j_call: TRBJ1-1
v_call: TRBV2
d_call: .
clone_size: few
cdr3_nt: TGTGCCAGCAGTGTGTCAGAACCCCCCACTGAAGCTTTCTTT
cdr3_aa: CASSVSEPPTEAFF

j_call: TRBJ1-4
v_call: TRBV29-1
d_call: TRBD1
clone_size: .
cdr3_nt: TGCAGCGTTGACCCTATCACCGGGACAGGGGGTGAAAAACTGTTTTTT
cdr3_aa: CSVDPITGTGGEKLFF

j_call: TRBJ1-4
v_call: TRBV7-9
d_call: .
clone_size: .
cdr3_nt: TGTGCCAGTCGGGGAGAAAAACTGTTTTTT
cdr3_aa: CASRGEKLFF

j_call: TRBJ2-1
v_call: TRBV7-2
d_call: TRBD2
clone_size: .
cdr3_nt: TGTGCCAGCAGCTACCCGGGAGGGAGGAGTGAGCAGTTCTTC
cdr3_aa: CASSYPGGRSEQFF

j_call: TRBJ2-5
v_call: TRBV7-2
d_call: TRBD2
clone_size: .
cdr3_nt: TGTGCCAGCAGACGGACTAGCGGGGGCCCTTGGGCCCAGTACTTC
cdr3_aa: CASRRTSGGPWAQYF

j_call: TRBJ2-5
v_call: TRBV11-2
d_call: .
clone_size: .
cdr3_nt: TGTGCCAGCAGCCCCGGGTACGGGGGCCAAGAGACCCAGTACTTC
cdr3_aa: CASSPGYGGQETQYF

j_call: TRBJ2-4
v_call: TRBV4-1
d_call: .
clone_size: .
cdr3_nt: TGCGCCAGCAGGGCGGTCCCGGAAAACATTCAGTACTTC
cdr3_aa: CASRAVPENIQYF

j_call: TRBJ2-7
v_call: TRBV3-1/TRBV3-2
d_call: TRBD1
clone_size: .
cdr3_nt: TGTGCCAGCAGCCAAGGACAGGGCCCCTCCTACGAGCAGTACTTC
cdr3_aa: CASSQGQGPSYEQYF

j_call: TRBJ1-2
v_call: TRBV14
d_call: TRBD1
clone_size: .
cdr3_nt: TGTGCCAGCAGCCTGGGGACAGGGAGTCGGCATGGCTACACCTTC
cdr3_aa: CASSLGTGSRHGYTF

j_call: TRBJ2-7
v_call: TRBV6-5
d_call: TRBD2
clone_size: .
cdr3_nt: TGTGCCAGCAGTCCGACTAGCGGGGGGGTTTACGAGCAGTACTTC
cdr3_aa: CASSPTSGGVYEQYF

j_call: TRBJ2-1
v_call: TRBV25-1
d_call: .
clone_size: .
cdr3_nt: TGTGCCAGCAGTTCCAGGGGAACAAGGAATGAGCAGTTCTTC
cdr3_aa: CASSSRGTRNEQFF